The 27 T cell receptor beta chains listed next were all sequenced from one sample in a study of CD8+CD57+ T cells in acquired aplastic anemia. CDR3 and TCR beta VDJ profiling relied on genomic DNA as the template. MiXCR was run by TCRdb on the reads, yielding one entry per CDR3 protein. The top ten clones hold 4% of a sample with hundreds of thousands of distinct CDR3 sequences, just under 70% of them seen once. Sample: sorted CD4+, CD8+, or CD8+CD57+ T cells (not recorded which) from PBMCs. The origin of the receptors is a human donor in good health, serving as a control.

As concerns this clonotype: A junction end diverges from the germline sequence, so it may reflect a read error. This chain joins TRBV5-1 and TRBJ1-6; the D is unclear. This CDR3 comprises 15 residues. Germline assignment: CDR1 SGHRS and CDR2 YFSETQ. CDR3 residues: CASSFHPGDNSPLHF. The CDR3 DNA reads as TGTGCCAGCAGTTTCCATCCTGGGGATAATTCACCCCTCCACTTT.

This clonotype was observed many times. The V call is TRBV20-1, the J call TRBJ2-7; D not certain. V lost 6 bases to trimming and J lost 3 bases, with 12 bases between them. The germline V gene has CDR1 DFQATT and CDR2 SNEGSKA (reference sequence). The CDR3 consists of 12 residues. As DNA, the CDR3 is TGCAGTGCCACCGACCGCCTCTACGAGCAGTACTTC. Protein product: CSATDRLYEQYF.

This clonotype was counted at least ten times. This sequence joins TRBV6-5 and TRBJ1-4, with D uncertain. The length of the CDR3 is 14 residues. With 6 bases removed from V and 6 bases from J, the gap between germline ends came to 14 bases. The germline V gene encodes CDR1 MNHEY and CDR2 SVGAGI. The CDR3 DNA reads as TGTGCCAGCAGCAACCGTGGTGCAGATGAAAAACTGTTTTTT. Translated: CASSNRGADEKLFF.

Notes on this clonotype: At one of its ends the junction is not consistent with the germline gene, which may arise from a read error. The rearrangement joins TRBV7-9 to TRBJ1-1; 7 bases are a match to TRBD1. The CDR3 loop spans 12 amino acids. Germline CDR1 SEHNR, CDR2 FQNEAQ (reference sequence). In nucleotides, the CDR3 is TGTGCCAGCAGCGGGATGGGACAGCAAGCCATCTTT. Its protein product is CASSGMGQQAIF.

As DNA, the CDR3 is TGCAGTGCTAGGGTTGTGGGGCCGGGGTCACCCCTCCACTTT. It specifies CSARVVGPGSPLHF. This chain joins TRBV20-1 and TRBJ1-6, with D possibly being TRBD1 (5 bases). The V and J ends lost 3 bases and 10 bases respectively, with 16 bases between them. In germline, CDR1 is DFQATT, CDR2 SNEGSKA (reference sequence). The CDR3 runs 14 residues.

Only one count was recorded for this clonotype. The junction does not match germline at one end; this may be a read error. This chain uses TRBV7-9 with TRBJ2-1, with D possibly TRBD2 on 5 matching bases. The CDR3 sequence is 14 residues long. The germline gives CDR1 SEHNR, CDR2 FQNEAQ (reference sequence). The CDR3 DNA follows: TGTGCCAGCAGCCACCTAGTATCGGGGAATGAGCAGGTCTTC. Amino acids: CASSHLVSGNEQVF.

This chain joins TRBV12-3 or TRBV12-4 and TRBJ1-3; weak D call: TRBD1 (6 bases). The V end was cut by 10 bases, the J end by 3 bases, with 16 bases between. This CDR3 region has 14 residues. CDR3 in DNA: TGTGCCACCAGCCAGGGGACGGTTGGAAACACCATATATTTT. Protein product: CATSQGTVGNTIYF.

J is TRBJ1-6 and V is TRBV7-6; the match to TRBD1 covers 7 bases. After removal of 4 bases from V and 8 bases from J, the junction contained 2 bases not matched to a gene. The CDR3 runs to 13 residues. Germline V gives CDR1 SGHVS, CDR2 FNYEAQ. CDR3: CASSSGQDSPLHF. The CDR3 DNA follows: TGTGCCAGCAGCTCTGGACAGGATTCACCCCTCCACTTT.

To note about this clonotype: It is likely a read error, because the conserved phenylalanine at the end of the CDR3 is missing. The DNA is omitted, as the CDR3 cannot be located on it reliably, and the CDR3 follows TCRdb's listing. V gene TRBV14 combines with J gene TRBJ2-5. The CDR3 comprises 13 residues, both ends counted. Germline CDR1 is SGHDN and CDR2 is FVKESK. This chain's CDR3 is CASSIRSYGYNYV.

This clonotype was counted many times. Germline is not matched at one junction end, which may reflect a read error. The chain has TRBV5-1 and TRBJ2-7; D perhaps matches TRBD1 (7 bases). CDR1 SGHRS and CDR2 YFSETQ come from the germline V gene. CDR3 length: 16 amino acids. In nucleotides, the CDR3 is TGCGCCAGCAGTTTGGGGACAGTTAGCGGCCGATACGAGCAGTACTTC. Its protein is CASSLGTVSGRYEQYF.

In regard to this clonotype: The junction does not match germline at one end; this may be a read error. The chain employs TRBV9 and TRBJ2-7, with unresolved D. Germline lookup yields CDR1 SGDLS and CDR2 YYNGEE. The CDR3 loop spans 14 amino acids. The CDR3 nucleotides read TGTGCCAGCAGCATGCAAACGGCCTCCTACGAGCAGGACTTC. This sequence encodes CASSMQTASYEQDF.

Ten or more counts support this clonotype. The chain uses TRBV6-1 and TRBJ2-5; 9 bases are a match to TRBD2. From germline, CDR1 is MNHNS and CDR2 SASEGT. J lost 5 bases, V lost 1 base, and 11 bases had no gene match. CDR3 size: 17 residues. The CDR3 coding sequence is TGTGCCAGCAGTGAAGGGTACGGGACTAGCAAGCAGGAGACCCAGTACTTC. Translating it yields CASSEGYGTSKQETQYF.

This clonotype has at least ten counts. The gene calls are TRBV11-2 and TRBJ1-1, with TRBD1 as a possible D gene (6 bases). V lost 3 bases and J lost 2, with 10 bases in between. The CDR3 runs 14 residues. Per the germline V gene, CDR1 is SGHAT and CDR2 is FQNNGV. This CDR3 is CASSFGGGNTEAFF. The CDR3 DNA reads as TGTGCCAGCAGCTTTGGGGGCGGCAACACTGAAGCTTTCTTT.

The chain has TRBV2 and TRBJ1-6; D is uncertain. This CDR3 spans 14 amino acids. CDR1 is SNHLY and CDR2 is FYNNEI in the germline V gene. V dropped 6 bases and J dropped 14 bases, with 20 bases sitting between them. The CDR3 sequence: CASSIKRGSATLHF. CDR3 nucleotide sequence: TGTGCCAGCAGCATTAAGCGAGGCAGCGCCACCCTCCACTTT.

This chain connects TRBV7-8 to TRBJ2-6, with D possibly being TRBD1 or TRBD2 (5 bases each). The CDR3 loop spans 15 amino acids. V shed 6 bases and J shed 10 bases, with 19 bases lying between them. Germline V gene lookup returns CDR1 SGHVS and CDR2 FQNEAQ. The CDR3 protein is CASSEPALGDNVLTF. The CDR3 bases are TGTGCCAGCAGTGAACCAGCCTTGGGGGATAACGTCCTGACTTTC.

The chain employs TRBV5-1 and TRBJ2-6; D may correspond to TRBD1 or TRBD2 (6 bases each). Germline CDR1 and CDR2: SGHRS and YFSETQ. The CDR3 is 15 amino acids. V lost 6 bases and J lost 8, with 18 bases in between. Here the CDR3 reads CASTGRGVGTNVLTF. In nucleotides, the CDR3 is TGCGCCAGCACCGGAAGGGGGGTGGGCACCAACGTCCTGACTTTC.

About this clonotype: This likely comes from a read error, as the CDR3 has no conserved phenylalanine or tryptophan at its end. This sequence joins TRBV19 and TRBJ1-6; 8 bases are shared with TRBD1. The CDR3 runs to 15 residues. Germline assignment: CDR1 LNHDA and CDR2 SQIVND (reference sequence). The V and J ends lost 9 bases and 14 bases, in that order; junction bases with no gene match: 18. CDR3 in amino acids: CASNLPGQASSSLHL. The CDR3 region has the DNA TGTGCCAGCAATTTACCGGGACAGGCTTCCTCGTCCCTCCACTTA.

The gene calls are TRBV9 and TRBJ1-2; D is uncertain. The CDR3 length is 17 residues. The ends were cut back, 4 bases at V and 4 bases at J, with 23 bases in the middle. Per the germline V gene, CDR1 is SGDLS and CDR2 is YYNGEE. The CDR3 DNA reads TGTGCCAGCAGCAGATGGCGGGGTGAAGAGACCCTCTATGGCTACACCTTC. Protein: CASSRWRGEETLYGYTF. Full variable domain (outside the CDR3, taken from reference TRBV9 and TRBJ1-2): DSGVTQTPKHLITATGQRVTLRCSPRSGDLSVYWYQQSLDQGLQFLIQYYNGEERAKGNILERFSAQQFPDLHSELNLSSLELGDSALYFCASSRWRGEETLYGYTFGSGTRLTVV.

The chain is built from TRBV29-1 and TRBJ2-7, with D possibly TRBD2 on 5 matching bases. This CDR3 comprises 12 residues. Deletions cut 7 bases from V and 0 bases from J, with 10 bases between. CDR1 and CDR2 (germline): SQVTM, ANQGSEA. This CDR3 is CSGMGSSYEQYF. CDR3 nucleotide sequence: TGCAGCGGAATGGGGAGCTCCTACGAGCAGTACTTC.

On this clonotype: A junction end diverges from the germline sequence, so it may reflect a read error. CDR3 sequence reads: CASSLLDTGTETQYF. DNA of the CDR3: TGTGCCAGTAGTCTACTAGACACAGGCACAGAGACGCAGTACTTT. The chain links TRBV19 to TRBJ2-5, with D perhaps being TRBD1 or TRBD2 (5 bases each). There are 15 residues in the CDR3. Germline CDR1 and CDR2: LNHDA and SQIVND (reference sequence).

The CDR3 region is CASSDRDRGYNEQFF. The CDR3 nucleotides are TGTGCCAGCAGTGACAGGGACAGGGGTTACAATGAGCAGTTCTTC. V and J are TRBV6-4 and TRBJ2-1; TRBD1 matches at 10 bases. This CDR3 is built from 15 residues. CDR1 is MRHNA and CDR2 is SNTAGT in the germline V gene. Trimming at V came to 2 bases and at J to 4 bases, leaving 2 bases not matched to a gene.

Remarks on this clonotype: This CDR3 is missing its conserved last phenylalanine or tryptophan, likely due to a read error. It is unclear where the CDR3 begins or ends on the DNA, so no DNA is shown, and the CDR3 is as TCRdb lists it. The V gene is TRBV2, the J gene TRBJ1-2. CDR1 and CDR2 (germline): SNHLY, FYNNEI. Ends included, the CDR3 has 16 residues. This CDR3 reads CASSLPYEQHYCAGTI.

There are many counts of this clonotype. This chain connects TRBV4-3 to TRBJ2-3; 15 positions agree with TRBD2. J lost 7 bases, V lost 2 bases, and 4 bases had no gene match. Looked up from germline, CDR1 is LGHNA and CDR2 is YSLEER. CDR3 size: 16 residues. DNA for the CDR3: TGCGCCAGCAGCCAACCGGGACTAGCGGGGGGTAATACGCAGTATTTT. Amino acid sequence: CASSQPGLAGGNTQYF.

A remark on this clonotype: A read error may account for a junction end that differs from germline. The V and J genes are TRBV7-4 and TRBJ1-4, with a weak D call TRBD1 (5 bases). CDR3 length: 13 residues. Germline lookup yields CDR1 SGHVT and CDR2 SQSDAQ. The CDR3 bases are TGTGCCAGCAGGTTCGACAGAATGGGAAAATTCACTTTT. It specifies CASRFDRMGKFTF.

The chain is built from TRBV7-3 and TRBJ1-2; D gene ambiguous. The germline V gene has CDR1 SGHTA and CDR2 FQGTGA. There are 14 residues in the CDR3. V gave up 5 bases and J gave up 8 bases, with 18 bases separating them. CDR3 sequence: CASSPRSTAEGYTF. The CDR3, as DNA: TGTGCCAGCAGCCCACGGTCGACGGCCGAGGGCTACACCTTC.

This clonotype was observed many times. The genes are TRBV6-1 and TRBJ1-2; D not resolved. V was shortened by 2 bases and J by 5 bases, with 6 bases between the two germline ends. The germline gives CDR1 MNHNS, CDR2 SASEGT. This CDR3 is built from 12 residues. CDR3 residues: CASSESGYGYTF. The CDR3 DNA is TGTGCCAGCAGTGAATCCGGTTATGGCTACACCTTC.

This clonotype appeared a few times. The CDR3 coding sequence is TGTGCCATCAGTGTAGAGGTTAAATGGCAGCCCCAGCATTTT. It is translated as CAISVEVKWQPQHF. V is TRBV10-3 and J is TRBJ1-5; no reliable D call. CDR1 and CDR2 from the germline V gene are ENHRY and SYGVKD. V shed 4 bases and J shed 7 bases, with 14 bases lying between them. The CDR3 spans 14 residues.